What follows are 16 T cell receptor beta chains derived from one specimen sequenced in a study of T cell clones after liver transplantation. Some clones are missing from TCRdb's copy, which holds only in-frame ones; the method was immunoSEQ multiplex PCR. The sample carries roughly 12,000 clones, less than 85% recorded once. The input for sequencing was CD8+ T cells from blood, taken at the 22-month timepoint. Receptors were obtained from a human patient who received a liver transplant. The T cells may come from the graft donor.

The J gene is TRBJ2-3, the V gene TRBV14, with unresolved D. Per germline, CDR1 SGHDN and CDR2 FVKESK. Between the trimmed V and J ends, which lost 0 bases and 2 bases, there was a span of 6 bases. CDR3 length: 14 amino acids. This chain's CDR3 is CASSQEAYTDTQYF. CDR3 DNA sequence: TGTGCCAGCAGCCAAGAGGCCTACACAGATACGCAGTATTTT.

This clone has only a few counts. This chain uses TRBV7-2 with TRBJ2-3; 14 bases are a match to TRBD2. The CDR3 is 17 residues long. Per the germline V gene, CDR1 is SGHTA and CDR2 is FQGNSA. Losses at the gene ends were 1 base for V and 3 bases for J; bases not matched to a gene: 3. The CDR3 sequence is CASSLGTSGGWTDTQYF. Written as DNA, the CDR3 is TGTGCCAGCAGCTTAGGGACTAGCGGGGGGTGGACAGATACGCAGTATTTT.

This clone qualifies as medium-sized. V gene TRBV10-3 combines with J gene TRBJ1-2, with TRBD1 matching 8 bases. CDR3 length: 12 residues. Germline V gives CDR1 ENHRY, CDR2 SYGVKD. V dropped 5 bases and J dropped 8; count of bases not matched to a gene: 4. CDR3 in amino acids: CAISRGQEGYTF. The CDR3 DNA is TGTGCCATCAGTAGGGGACAGGAGGGCTACACCTTC.

Here the CDR3 DNA reads TGTGCCAGTAGTATAGGGGCAGTGGTTCCCGAAAAACTGTTTTTT. Its translation is CASSIGAVVPEKLFF. J is TRBJ1-4 and V is TRBV19; D is ambiguous. The ends were cut back, 1 base at V and 8 bases at J, with 14 bases in the middle. The CDR3 runs to 15 residues. The germline CDR1 and CDR2 sequences are LNHDA and SQIVND (reference sequence). The full variable domain, in which reference TRBV19 and TRBJ1-4 provide the parts outside the CDR3, is DGGITQSPKYLFRKEGQNVTLSCEQNLNHDAMYWYRQDPGQGLRLIYYSQIVNDFQKGDIAEGYSVSREKKESFPLTVTSAQKNPTAFYLCASSIGAVVPEKLFFGSGTQLSVL.

This chain connects TRBV6-5 to TRBJ2-5, with D possibly TRBD1 on 6 matching bases. V shed 5 bases and J shed 0 bases, with 10 bases lying between them. Germline V gene data show CDR1 as MNHEY and CDR2 as SVGAGI. CDR3 size: 14 residues. CDR3 sequence (DNA): TGTGCCAGCAGTCCCACAGGGTACCAAGAGACCCAGTACTTC. It encodes CASSPTGYQETQYF.

This sequence joins TRBV19 and TRBJ2-1; TRBD2 might be the D (6 bases). There are 15 residues in the CDR3. The ends were cut back, 3 bases at V and 6 bases at J, with 15 bases in the middle. CDR1 is LNHDA, CDR2 SQIVND, per germline (reference sequence). CDR3 sequence reads: CASSIGGGGANEQFF. The CDR3 bases are TGTGCCAGTAGTATCGGGGGAGGAGGGGCCAATGAGCAGTTCTTC. Filled out from reference TRBV19 and TRBJ2-1, the complete variable domain reads DGGITQSPKYLFRKEGQNVTLSCEQNLNHDAMYWYRQDPGQGLRLIYYSQIVNDFQKGDIAEGYSVSREKKESFPLTVTSAQKNPTAFYLCASSIGGGGANEQFFGPGTRLTVL.

This clone was picked up one time. This sequence joins TRBV6-5 and TRBJ2-2; D gene unclear. V was clipped by 2 bases and J by 4 bases, with 5 bases between them. Germline V gene data show CDR1 as MNHEY and CDR2 as SVGAGI. The CDR3 length is 13 residues. CDR3 in DNA: TGTGCCAGCAGTTACGAGTCCACCGGGGAGCTGTTTTTT. Its translation: CASSYESTGELFF.

This clone appeared a few times. The chain employs TRBV27 and TRBJ1-1; D is perhaps TRBD1 (6 bases). Germline V gives CDR1 MNHEY, CDR2 SMNVEV (reference sequence). The CDR3 has 16 residues. Trimming stripped 5 bases from V and 0 bases from J, with 16 bases between. The CDR3 is CASSLTGKGMNTEAFF. The CDR3 coding sequence is TGTGCCAGCAGTCTAACAGGGAAGGGGATGAACACTGAAGCTTTCTTT.

The genes are TRBV6-6 and TRBJ2-7; D uncertain. The ends were cut back, 6 bases at V and 4 bases at J, with 13 bases in the middle. CDR1 is MNHNY and CDR2 is SVGAGI in the germline V gene (reference sequence). This CDR3 has 13 amino acids. CDR3 DNA: TGTGCCAGCAGCCAAGATAATGGGTACGAGCAGTACTTC. Amino acid sequence: CASSQDNGYEQYF.

The chain carries TRBV11-2 and TRBJ2-7; TRBD1 agrees at 10 bases. With 5 bases clipped from V and 7 bases from J, the junction kept 5 bases outside the gene matches. The germline CDR1 and CDR2 sequences are SGHAT and FQNNGV. The CDR3 length is 13 residues. This CDR3 reads CASSPGQGGEQYF. In DNA, the CDR3 is TGTGCCAGCAGCCCAGGACAGGGGGGTGAGCAGTACTTC.

The chain recombines TRBV27 with TRBJ2-7; a possible D gene is TRBD2 (5 bases). V lost 6 bases and J 6 bases, leaving 18 bases between the germline ends. Per germline, CDR1 MNHEY and CDR2 SMNVEV (reference sequence). The CDR3 extends over 14 amino acids. DNA of the CDR3: TGTGCCAGCAGCCTAGCCCATTTGACGGGCGAGCAGTACTTC. Protein sequence: CASSLAHLTGEQYF.

The V and J genes are TRBV4-2 and TRBJ2-1; 10 bases match TRBD2. The CDR3 spans 15 residues. V trimming: 3 bases; J trimming: 5 bases; junction bases outside the gene matches: 4. Per the germline V gene, CDR1 is LGHNA and CDR2 is YNFKEQ. The CDR3 coding sequence is TGTGCCAGCAGCCAGAGCGGGGGGGCACACAATGAGCAGTTCTTC. Amino acid sequence: CASSQSGGAHNEQFF.

The rearrangement uses TRBV5-6 and TRBJ1-2; no reliable D call. With 0 bases removed from V and 8 bases from J, the gap between germline ends came to 11 bases. Germline CDR1 SGHDT, CDR2 YYEEEE. This CDR3 contains 13 residues. The CDR3 sequence: CASSLVGSGGYTF. The CDR3 DNA sequence: TGTGCCAGCAGCTTGGTAGGGTCAGGAGGCTACACCTTC.

CDR3 protein: CATTPVERAHNEQFF. In DNA form, the CDR3 reads TGTGCCACCACCCCCGTGGAGCGGGCCCACAATGAGCAGTTCTTC. This rearrangement joins TRBV7-9 to TRBJ2-1; a weak D match, TRBD2 (6 bases). CDR3 size: 15 residues. The germline V gene has CDR1 SEHNR and CDR2 FQNEAQ (reference sequence). The V gene lost 10 bases and the J gene lost 5 bases, with 21 bases spanning the gap.

V usage is TRBV28 and J usage is TRBJ2-5, with 8 bases lining up with TRBD1. This CDR3 region has 16 residues. The V and J ends lost 3 bases and 4 bases, in that order; junction bases with no gene match: 10. CDR1 is MDHEN and CDR2 is SYDVKM in the germline V gene. CDR3: CASSLLQTGEGETQYF. The CDR3, as DNA: TGTGCCAGCAGTTTGTTACAGACAGGGGAAGGAGAGACCCAGTACTTC.

The V and J genes are TRBV5-6 and TRBJ2-7, with 8 bases identical to TRBD2. The CDR3 runs to 12 residues. With 4 bases clipped from V and 6 bases from J, the junction kept 3 bases outside the gene matches. Germline V CDR1 and CDR2: SGHDT, YYEEEE. For the CDR3, the DNA is TGTGCCAGCAGCCCCGGGACTAGCGAGCAGTACTTC. Its translation is CASSPGTSEQYF.